The sequence of this T cell receptor (beta chain) was determined in a study of T cell responses to AZD1222 COVID-19 vaccine. V lost 0 bases and J lost 0, with 9 bases in between. Germline V CDR1 and CDR2: SGHRS, YFSETQ. The CDR3 extends over 16 amino acids. Generated by immunoSEQ multiplex PCR, the TCRdb table keeps only in-frame clones and is missing some. Here the sample spans 150,000 to 200,000 clones, approximately 93% being singletons. This sequence was found in an adult who received the AZD1222 COVID-19 vaccine. The chain couples TRBV5-1 to TRBJ2-2; either TRBD1 or TRBD2 may supply D (5 bases each). The material was peripheral blood, obtained 28 days after the second AZD1222 dose. This chain's CDR3 is CASSLDEGPNTGELFF. In DNA form, the CDR3 reads TGCGCCAGCAGCTTGGACGAGGGGCCGAACACCGGGGAGCTGTTTTTT.